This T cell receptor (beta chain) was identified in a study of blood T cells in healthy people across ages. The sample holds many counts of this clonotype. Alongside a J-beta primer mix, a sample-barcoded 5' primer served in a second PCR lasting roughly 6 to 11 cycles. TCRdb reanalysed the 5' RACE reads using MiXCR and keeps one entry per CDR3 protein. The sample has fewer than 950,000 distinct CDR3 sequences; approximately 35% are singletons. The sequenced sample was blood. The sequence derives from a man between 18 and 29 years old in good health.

CDR3 residues: CASSTGGPYDNEQFF. CDR3 DNA sequence: TGTGCCAGCAGCACGGGGGGGCCTTACGACAATGAGCAGTTCTTC. The rearrangement uses TRBV9 and TRBJ2-1; 8 positions match TRBD2. Per germline, CDR1 SGDLS and CDR2 YYNGEE. Trimming took 4 bases from V and 5 from J; bases not matched to a gene: 8. This CDR3 contains 15 residues.